The sequence of this TCR beta chain was determined in a study of cytomegalovirus exposure and HLA in healthy donors. Study background: There were nearly 120 million unique TCR beta sequences, drawn from 200 million or so T cells, in an earlier analysis. Early on, a data release was issued that held about 85 million unique TCRs from HLA-typed donors. The study, taken as a whole, reports: In a later analysis, TCR beta V- and J-gene trimming was associated with a missense DCLRE1C variant. A later analysis reportedly identified an Asian-associated ancestry cluster as carrying fewer N-insertions than the approximately 730-donor mean.

Germline values: CDR1 SGHRS, CDR2 YFSETQ. This CDR3 region has 16 residues. J gave up 7 bases and V 0 bases, and 8 bases lay outside the gene matches. On this clone: Its antigen is still unknown.

The PCR made use of 60 Vbeta and 13 Jbeta primers. Some clones are missing from TCRdb's copy, which holds only in-frame ones; the method was immunoSEQ multiplex PCR. Altogether over 30,000 clones are present, over 60% being singletons, with the ten largest covering over 9.5%. The chain combines TRBV5-1 with TRBJ2-4; 9 bases fit TRBD1. This sequence was found in a man aged 35 to 55 in good health and CMV-seropositive. Sequenced sample: PBMCs. DNA for the CDR3: TGCGCCAGCAGCTTGGAACCCGGGACAGGGTCGAACATTCAGTACTTC. Residues: CASSLEPGTGSNIQYF.